This TCR beta chain comes out of a study of T cell responses to AZD1222 COVID-19 vaccine (dated by TCRdb to about 2021). At the level of the whole study: AZD1222 recipients given second doses at about 4 weeks or at about 12 weeks were pooled, since spike-specific TCR depth and breadth were not found to differ between the two schedules. TCR sequencing covered fewer than 250 trial participants: 200 to 220 given two doses of AZD1222 and approximately 26 given two doses of MenACWY control vaccine. Trial participants were enrolled by age into subgroups of 18-55, 56-69 and 70-plus years, and around 150, 28 and 57 TCR-sequenced participants, respectively, were included in these subgroups.

The time point label corresponds to: baseline before first vaccination. The vaccinee samples were drawn from two UK trials, COV001 and COV002, one of which was a single-blind randomized controlled phase 2/3 trial testing AZD1222 (ChAdOx1 nCoV-19) in healthy adults. For TCRbeta chain sequencing, PBMC samples from trial participants were taken at day 0 and at day 28 after the second dose. The CDR3 regions of human TCRbeta chains were analyzed by immunosequencing. The published analysis was carried out like this. TCRs in the repertoires were matched against a reference library of SARS-CoV-2-specific TCRs that had been generated with the MIRA antigen-specificity platform. Breadth was defined as the fraction of unique TCRs that were SARS-CoV-2-associated, and depth was defined as the fraction of total T cells that were SARS-CoV-2-associated. Using the MIRA data, each spike-specific TCR was assigned both to the spike region to which the TCR was reactive and to a CD4 or CD8 class. Log10-transformed breadth and depth values were compared by one-way ANOVA with Sidak's multiple comparisons tests. TCRdb obtained this table from immuneACCESS and retained in-frame rearrangements with V and J assigned. These tables miss some clones; where compared with another copy, unresolved V genes account for less than half of the shortfall, and the remainder is unexplained. The DNA gave D and trimming, while V, J and clone size come from that table. A total of about 120,000 clones appear in this sample, 91% of them only once. The top ten hold approximately 4.2% of the sample.

The research as a whole found: Participants were mostly white British and included more females than males, and it was suggested by the authors that clonal diversity may have been underestimated. The whole spike protein was spanned by vaccine-associated CD4 TCRs, and dominant responses were seen in regions 160-218 and 743-854. Reportedly, almost half of the unique spike-specific TCRs recognized epitopes lying outside the regions that are mutated in the B.1.351 and B.1.1.7 variants. In the small 56-69-year group, the increase in depth fell short of significance, most likely because of low power. Because no day 14 peak-response samples were available, the repertoires could be characterized only after the peak T cell response. After two AZD1222 doses, spike-specific TCR breadth and depth were significantly higher than at day 0 and than in MenACWY recipients. Only a handful of AZD1222 recipients were SARS-CoV-2 seropositive at baseline, limiting conclusions about previously exposed vaccinees.

This clone has only one observation. Its binding antigen is unknown. Within one base of it there is no much larger clone, and no base qualities were kept. V is pruned by 4 bases and J by 3 bases, leaving 5 bases of the junction without a gene match. The CDR3 runs 14 residues from the cysteine to the phenylalanine. Only the CDR3 region is kept as DNA, spanning 42 bases read in frame from base 1. The germline V gene (reference sequence) supplies CDR1 SGHNT and CDR2 YYREEE. The sample here was peripheral blood, taken on day 0 of AZD1222 vaccination. This chain is built from TRBV5-4 and TRBJ1-1; 8 central bases correspond to TRBD1. This sequence was found in an adult in good health. Here the CDR3 is given as CASSLAGQDTEAFF. The DNA reads TGTGCCAGCAGCCTGGCGGGACAGGACACTGAAGCTTTCTTT. The entire variable domain, with the stretches around the CDR3 drawn from the reference TRBV5-4 and TRBJ1-1 proteins, is ETGVTQSPTHLIKTRGQQVTLRCSSQSGHNTVSWYQQALGQGPQFIFQYYREEENGRGNFPPRFSGLQFPNYSSELNVNALELDDSALYLCASSLAGQDTEAFFGQGTRLTVV.